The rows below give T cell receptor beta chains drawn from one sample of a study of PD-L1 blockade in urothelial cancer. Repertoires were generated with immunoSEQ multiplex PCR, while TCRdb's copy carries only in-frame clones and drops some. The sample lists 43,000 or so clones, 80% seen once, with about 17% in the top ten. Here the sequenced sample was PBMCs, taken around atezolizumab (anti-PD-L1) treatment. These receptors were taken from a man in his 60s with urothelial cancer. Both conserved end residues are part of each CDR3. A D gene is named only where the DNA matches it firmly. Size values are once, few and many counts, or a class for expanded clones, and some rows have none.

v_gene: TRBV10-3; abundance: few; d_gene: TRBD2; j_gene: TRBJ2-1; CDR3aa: CATGTIEYNEQFF; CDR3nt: TGTGCTACCGGGACTATCGAGTACAATGAGCAGTTCTTC
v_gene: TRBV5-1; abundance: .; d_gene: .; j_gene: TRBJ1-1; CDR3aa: CASSANPGNTEAFF; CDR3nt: TGCGCCAGCAGCGCTAACCCAGGGAACACTGAAGCTTTCTTT
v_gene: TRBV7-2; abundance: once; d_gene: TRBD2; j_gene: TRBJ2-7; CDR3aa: CASSPTGAGLEQYF; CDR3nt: TGTGCCAGCAGCCCCACGGGAGCGGGACTCGAGCAGTACTTC
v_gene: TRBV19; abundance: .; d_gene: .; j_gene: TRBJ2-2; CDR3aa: CASSMTGSNTGELFF; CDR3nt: TGTGCCAGTAGTATGACAGGATCGAACACCGGGGAGCTGTTTTTT
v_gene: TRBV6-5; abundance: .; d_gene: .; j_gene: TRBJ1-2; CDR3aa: CASTGRRNYGYTF; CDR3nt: TGTGCCAGCACAGGCAGACGTAACTATGGCTACACCTTC
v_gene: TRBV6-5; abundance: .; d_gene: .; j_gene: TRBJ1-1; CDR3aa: CASSYRGMNTEAFF; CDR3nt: TGTGCCAGCAGTTACCGGGGTATGAACACTGAAGCTTTCTTT
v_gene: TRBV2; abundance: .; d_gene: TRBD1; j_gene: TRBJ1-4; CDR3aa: CASSGDRGREKLFF; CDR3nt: TGTGCCAGCAGCGGGGACAGGGGGCGGGAAAAACTGTTTTTT
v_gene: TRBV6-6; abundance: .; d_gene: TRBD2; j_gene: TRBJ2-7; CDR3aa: CASSYPLRGYEQYF; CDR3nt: TGTGCCAGCAGTTACCCACTGCGGGGGTACGAGCAGTACTTC
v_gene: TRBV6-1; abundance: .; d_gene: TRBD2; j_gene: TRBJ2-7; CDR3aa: CASSERAGGLEQYF; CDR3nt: TGTGCCAGCAGTGAAAGGGCGGGGGGGCTCGAGCAGTACTTC
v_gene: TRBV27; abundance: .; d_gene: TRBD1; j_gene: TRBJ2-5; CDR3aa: CASSKNRGHEETQYF; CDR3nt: TGTGCCAGCAGTAAAAACAGGGGGCACGAAGAGACCCAGTACTTC
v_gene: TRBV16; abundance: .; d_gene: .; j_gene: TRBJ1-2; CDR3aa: CASSQSAAGGYTF; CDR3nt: TGTGCCAGCAGCCAATCGGCAGCAGGTGGCTACACCTTC
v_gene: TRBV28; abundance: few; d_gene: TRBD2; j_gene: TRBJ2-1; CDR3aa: CASSSGLATNEQFF; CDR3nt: TGTGCCAGCAGTTCCGGACTAGCGACGAATGAGCAGTTCTTC
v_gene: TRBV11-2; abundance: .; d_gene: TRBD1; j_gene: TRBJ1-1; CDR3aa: CASSLGQGDTEAFF; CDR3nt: TGTGCCAGCAGCCTTGGACAGGGAGATACTGAAGCTTTCTTT
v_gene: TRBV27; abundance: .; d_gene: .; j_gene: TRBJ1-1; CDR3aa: CASSPPGRLNTEAFF; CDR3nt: TGTGCCAGCAGTCCCCCGGGGAGGTTGAACACTGAAGCTTTCTTT
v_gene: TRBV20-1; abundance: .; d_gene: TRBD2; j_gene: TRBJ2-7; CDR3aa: CSATRGGEQYF; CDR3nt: TGCAGTGCTACGCGGGGGGGCGAGCAGTACTTC
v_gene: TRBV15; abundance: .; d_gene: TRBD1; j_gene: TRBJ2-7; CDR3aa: CATSTSGTGVNEQYF; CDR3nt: TGTGCCACCAGCACGAGTGGGACAGGGGTTAACGAGCAGTACTTC
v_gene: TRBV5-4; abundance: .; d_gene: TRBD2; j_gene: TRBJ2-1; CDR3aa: CASSLGSGGLPSPYNEQFF; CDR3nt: TGTGCCAGCAGCTTGGGAAGCGGGGGACTCCCTTCTCCATACAATGAGCAGTTCTTC
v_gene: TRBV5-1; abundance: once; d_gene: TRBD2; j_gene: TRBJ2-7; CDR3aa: CASSLEAGAYEQYF; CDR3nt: TGCGCCAGCAGCTTGGAAGCGGGGGCCTACGAGCAGTACTTC
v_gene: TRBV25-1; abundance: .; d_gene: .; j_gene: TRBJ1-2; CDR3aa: CASTGRDNYGYTF; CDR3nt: TGTGCCAGCACAGGGAGGGATAACTATGGCTACACCTTC
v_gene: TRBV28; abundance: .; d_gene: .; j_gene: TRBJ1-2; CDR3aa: CASSLGSYGYTF; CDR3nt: TGTGCCAGCAGTTTAGGCAGCTATGGCTACACCTTC
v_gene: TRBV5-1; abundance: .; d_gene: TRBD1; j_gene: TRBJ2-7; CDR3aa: CASSLGTGGTSYEQYF; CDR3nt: TGCGCCAGCAGCTTGGGGACAGGTGGAACGTCCTACGAGCAGTACTTC
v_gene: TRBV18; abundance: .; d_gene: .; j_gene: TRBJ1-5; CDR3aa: CASSIPNQPQHF; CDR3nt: TGTGCCAGCTCAATCCCAAATCAGCCCCAGCATTTT
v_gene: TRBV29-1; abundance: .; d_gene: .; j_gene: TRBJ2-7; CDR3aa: CSVEGSTYEQYF; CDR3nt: TGCAGCGTTGAGGGCTCTACCTACGAGCAGTACTTC
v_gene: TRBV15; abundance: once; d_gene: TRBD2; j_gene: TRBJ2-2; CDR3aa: CATSRGLARITGELFF; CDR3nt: TGTGCCACCAGCAGAGGACTAGCGCGAATCACCGGGGAGCTGTTTTTT
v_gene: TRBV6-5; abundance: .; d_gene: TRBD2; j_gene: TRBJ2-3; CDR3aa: CASSYSRAGDTQYF; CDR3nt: TGTGCCAGCAGTTACTCCCGAGCGGGGGATACGCAGTATTTT
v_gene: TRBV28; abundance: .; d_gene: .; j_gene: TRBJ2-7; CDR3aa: CASTEGGTGGYEQYF; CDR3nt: TGTGCCAGCACCGAGGGGGGGACGGGTGGGTACGAGCAGTACTTC
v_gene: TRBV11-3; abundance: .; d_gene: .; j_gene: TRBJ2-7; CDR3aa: CASSLFGGSSYEQYF; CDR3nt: TGTGCCAGCAGCTTGTTTGGGGGGAGCTCCTACGAGCAGTACTTC
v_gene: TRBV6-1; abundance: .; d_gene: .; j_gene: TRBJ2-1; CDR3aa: CASSGTSTNNEQFF; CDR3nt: TGTGCCAGCAGTGGGACTTCCACAAACAATGAGCAGTTCTTC
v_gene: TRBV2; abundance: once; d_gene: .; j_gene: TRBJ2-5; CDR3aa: CASGGETQYF; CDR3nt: TGTGCCAGCGGGGGGGAGACCCAGTACTTC
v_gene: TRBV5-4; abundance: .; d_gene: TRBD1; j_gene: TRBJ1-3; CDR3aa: CASSWDRGRGNTIYF; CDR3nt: TGTGCCAGCAGCTGGGACAGGGGGCGCGGAAACACCATATATTTT
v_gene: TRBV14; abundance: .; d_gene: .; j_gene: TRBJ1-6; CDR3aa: CASKKEAYNSPLHF; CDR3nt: TGTGCCAGCAAAAAGGAGGCCTATAATTCACCCCTCCACTTT
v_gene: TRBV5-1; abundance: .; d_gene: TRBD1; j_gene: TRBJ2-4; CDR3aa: CASSSDRGKNIQYF; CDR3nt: TGCGCCAGCAGCTCGGACAGGGGGAAAAACATTCAGTACTTC
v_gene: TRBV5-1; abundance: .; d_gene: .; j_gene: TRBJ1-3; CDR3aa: CASRFDRGAGNTIYF; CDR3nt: TGCGCCAGCAGGTTTGATCGGGGGGCTGGAAACACCATATATTTT
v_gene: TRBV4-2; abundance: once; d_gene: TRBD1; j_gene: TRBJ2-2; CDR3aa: CASSQGQGTNTGELFF; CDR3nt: TGTGCCAGCAGCCAAGGACAGGGAACGAACACCGGGGAGCTGTTTTTT
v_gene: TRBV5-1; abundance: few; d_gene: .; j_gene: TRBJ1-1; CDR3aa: CASSLRGGDAFF; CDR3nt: TGCGCCAGCAGCTTGAGAGGGGGAGACGCTTTCTTT
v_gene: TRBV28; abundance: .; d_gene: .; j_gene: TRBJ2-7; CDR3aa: CASSFEIFKYEQYF; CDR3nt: TGTGCCAGCAGTTTCGAGATTTTTAAGTACGAGCAGTACTTC
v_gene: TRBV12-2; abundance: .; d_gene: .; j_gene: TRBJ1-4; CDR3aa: CASRSDRRANEKLFF; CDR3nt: TGTGCAAGTCGCTCCGACAGAAGGGCTAATGAAAAACTGTTTTTT
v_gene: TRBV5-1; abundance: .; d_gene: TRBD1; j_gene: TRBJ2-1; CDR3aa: CASSLGQGVSHNEQFF; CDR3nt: TGCGCCAGCAGCTTGGGACAGGGGGTGTCACACAATGAGCAGTTCTTC
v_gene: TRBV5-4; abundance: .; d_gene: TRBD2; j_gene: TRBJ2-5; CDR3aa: CASSSQAGGQQETQYF; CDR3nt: TGTGCCAGCAGTTCCCAAGCGGGAGGGCAACAAGAGACCCAGTACTTC
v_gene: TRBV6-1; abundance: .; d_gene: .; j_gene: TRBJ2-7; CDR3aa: CASSEVKGSDEQYF; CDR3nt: TGTGCCAGCAGTGAAGTAAAGGGTAGCGACGAGCAGTACTTC
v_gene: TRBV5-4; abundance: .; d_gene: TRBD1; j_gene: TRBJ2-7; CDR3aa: CASSYGQEPSYEQYF; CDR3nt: TGTGCCAGCAGCTACGGACAGGAGCCCTCCTACGAGCAGTACTTC
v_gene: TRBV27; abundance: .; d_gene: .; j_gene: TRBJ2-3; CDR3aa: CASSFLAAYSTDTQYF; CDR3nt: TGTGCCAGCAGTTTTTTAGCGGCTTATAGCACAGATACGCAGTATTTT
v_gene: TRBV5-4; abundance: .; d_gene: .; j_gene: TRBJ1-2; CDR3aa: CASSFDRTYGYTF; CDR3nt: TGTGCCAGCAGCTTTGACAGAACCTATGGCTACACCTTC
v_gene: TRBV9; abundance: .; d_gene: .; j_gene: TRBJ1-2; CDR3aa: CASSARSGSYGYTF; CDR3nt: TGTGCCAGCAGCGCACGTAGCGGGAGCTATGGCTACACCTTC
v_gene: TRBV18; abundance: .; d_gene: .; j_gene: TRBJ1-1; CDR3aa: CASSPVAGKNTEAFF; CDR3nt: TGTGCCAGCTCACCAGTTGCAGGGAAGAACACTGAAGCTTTCTTT
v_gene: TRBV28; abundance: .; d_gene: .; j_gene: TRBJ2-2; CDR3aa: CASSAPGGRPGELFF; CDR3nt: TGTGCCAGCAGTGCTCCCGGGGGGCGCCCCGGGGAGCTGTTTTTT
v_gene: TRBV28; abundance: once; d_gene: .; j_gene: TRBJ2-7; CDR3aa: CASSPPSGAQGEQYF; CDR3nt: TGTGCCAGCAGTCCCCCTTCAGGGGCTCAGGGCGAGCAGTACTTC
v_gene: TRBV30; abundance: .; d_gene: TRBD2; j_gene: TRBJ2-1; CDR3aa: CAWGTSGTYNEQFF; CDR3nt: TGTGCCTGGGGGACTAGCGGGACCTACAATGAGCAGTTCTTC
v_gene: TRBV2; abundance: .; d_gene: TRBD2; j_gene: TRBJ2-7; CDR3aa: CASSESGASTYEQYF; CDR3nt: TGTGCCAGCAGCGAGAGCGGGGCATCTACCTACGAGCAGTACTTC
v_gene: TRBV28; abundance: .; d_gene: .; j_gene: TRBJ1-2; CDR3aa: CASSFGWQGYDGYTF; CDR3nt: TGTGCCAGCAGTTTTGGGTGGCAGGGATATGACGGCTACACCTTC
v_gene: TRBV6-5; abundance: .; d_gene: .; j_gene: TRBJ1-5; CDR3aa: CASSYYREGQPQHF; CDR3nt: TGTGCCAGCAGTTACTACAGGGAGGGTCAGCCCCAGCATTTT
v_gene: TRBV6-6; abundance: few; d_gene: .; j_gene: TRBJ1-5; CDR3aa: CASQPGGNQPQHF; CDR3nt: TGTGCCTCGCAGCCGGGGGGAAATCAGCCCCAGCATTTT
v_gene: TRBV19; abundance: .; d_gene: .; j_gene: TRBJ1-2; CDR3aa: CASSIDATTTPGYTF; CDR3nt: TGTGCCAGTAGTATAGATGCTACGACAACTCCTGGCTACACCTTC
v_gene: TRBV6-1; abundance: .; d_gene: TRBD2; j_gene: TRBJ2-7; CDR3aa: CASSEAPSGGYEQYF; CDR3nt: TGTGCCAGCAGTGAAGCCCCCAGCGGGGGCTACGAGCAGTACTTC